This T cell receptor (beta chain) derives from a study of blood T cells in healthy people across ages (dated by TCRdb to between 2015 and 2016). Broadly, across the study: In model experiments, template switching captured about one uniquely barcoded TCR beta cDNA molecule for every two T cells. To track age-related changes in TCR beta repertoire diversity, the study relied on deep sequencing normalized with unique cDNA molecular identifiers. The donors were divided into four age groups: young (average about 15 years), middle-aged (around 37), aged (approximately 62) and long-lived (82). Two additional independent replicas of 1 million unique cDNA reads from the same blood draw were analyzed for two donors (one aged 18 to 29 and one aged 80 or older). Points the paper makes about the study in general: Observed TCR beta diversity per million T cells fell roughly linearly with age, and a significant reduction was already apparent by age approximately 40. Bulk unsorted PBMC profiling prevented conclusive comparison of naive and antigen-experienced compartments. Estimates of total diversity from one million sequenced T cells were regarded as lower bounds and underestimates. Because donor CMV infection status was unknown, age-related changes in expanded clonotypes were potentially confounded. A strong correlation was found between observed TCR beta diversity and the percentage of naive T cells measured by flow cytometry. Compared with the aged group, more naive CD4+ T cells, fewer expanded clones and increased TCR diversity were shown by the long-lived group, suggesting age selection.

The donors were under 40 Caucasian individuals from Russia, aged 6 to 90 years, who were systemically healthy. Each donor gave roughly 9 milliliters of peripheral blood, drawn into EDTA-treated Vacutainer tubes. Ficoll-Paque density-gradient centrifugation was used to isolate PBMCs, with at least 6.5 million obtained per sample. Trizol reagent was used to extract total RNA from the PBMCs, yielding at least 6 micrograms per sample. For every donor, an aliquot of PBMCs went through flow cytometry to measure the percentages of naive CD45RAhigh/CD27high T cells. As for this clonotype: This receptor's antigen is unknown. No quality values exist for individual bases; no much larger clone is one base distant.

The method behind the library was 5' RACE. Instrument on record: Illumina HiSeq 2500. A second PCR of about 6 to 12 cycles was run with a J-beta primer mix and a sample-barcoded 5' primer. A unique molecular identifier was introduced onto each TCR beta cDNA molecule by a template-switch 5' adaptor carrying 12 random nucleotides. Each sample yielded at least 3 million CDR3-containing paired-end reads. The Mint cDNA synthesis kit, primed by a TRBC-specific oligonucleotide, was used to synthesize first-strand cDNA from all RNA. After uracil-DNA glycosylase treatment, a first 18-cycle PCR used universal primers M1SS and BC2_uni_R on all cDNA. In the authors' own workflow: For normalization, 1 million high-quality reads were randomly selected from each sample, with every read carrying a distinct molecular identifier. Reads with shared molecular identifiers were discarded instead of being binned into consensus sequences. MiTCR, with a Q25 quality threshold and the strictest error-elimination algorithm, was used for CDR3 identification, clonotype clustering and error correction. A nonparametric unseen species model using Euler transformation provided a lower-bound estimate of total TCR beta diversity. TCRdb handled the public reads itself, with Q25 trimming in fastp and clone calling in MiXCR, and kept productive beta chains. One record per CDR3 amino acid sequence lists the most common genes and DNA. Clone size and V and J calls follow TCRdb, not the original study. Across this sample there are approximately 780,000 distinct CDR3 sequences, with roughly 24% seen only once. The top ten clones comprise less than 3.5% of the sample.

CDR3 length: 15 amino acids, cysteine to phenylalanine. CDR3 DNA is the only sequence kept; it has 45 bases, read in frame from the first base. CDR1 and CDR2 (SGHVS, FNYEAQ) derive from the germline V gene. Trimming costs V 0 bases and J 4 bases, and their ends lie 12 bases apart. The data also belong to a second study, concerning T cells of mothers and their children. The second study's authors report: The donors were nine systemically healthy Caucasian individuals, made up of three mothers and their six children. cDNA synthesis used all of the extracted RNA, with approximately 1.4 ug of RNA in each 15 ul reaction. In the second PCR, the M1S primer introduced both the sample barcodes and 2-4 random nucleotides. More than 8.5 million TCR beta CDR3 reads were obtained from each mother, and approximately 3 million reads were obtained from each child. Thymic selection similarly shapes TCR recombination output in related and unrelated pairs, with minor effect from inherited differences. Normalized repertoire overlap in related mother-child pairs was always slightly higher than in unrelated mother-child pairs, but the difference was never significant. With a sensitivity of about 100 clones per million clonotypes, no persistent microchimeric T cell clones were detected. Deep NGS was used in the study to compare the TCR beta repertoires of mothers and children and to look for features that separate related mother-child pairs from unrelated individuals. Mothers averaged roughly 40 +/- 4 years of age and children averaged around 10 +/- 4 years. After adapter ligation with NEBNext reagents, the libraries were sequenced on Illumina HiSeq 2000 with 100+100 nt paired-end reads. Mother and child libraries were prepared a month apart and sequenced in separate runs to prevent cross-contamination. Between about 500,000 and 2,100,000 distinct TCR beta clonotypes were identified per donor. Naive TCR beta clonotypes were estimated from low-frequency clonotypes matched to each donor's FACS-determined naive share, without sorting.

The sequence was obtained from a boy younger than 18 in good health. The sample comprised blood. The chain is encoded by TRBV7-6 joined to TRBJ2-5, with no confident D gene call. DNA sequence: TGTGCCAGCAGCTTAGCGGTGGACGGCGGAGAGACCCAGTACTTC. Its translation is CASSLAVDGGETQYF.